The clone carrying this TCR beta chain showed up just a few times. The data were obtained in a study of blood T cell repertoires in COVID-19. TCRdb keeps only in-frame clones here, not all; method: immunoSEQ multiplex PCR. The table has some 150,000 clones, about 77% seen once; the top ten hold roughly 9%. Germline CDR1 is MNHNY and CDR2 is SVGAGI (reference sequence). CDR3 size: 14 residues. Trimming took off 2 bases at V and 5 bases at J, with 12 bases between the two ends. This sequence joins TRBV6-6 and TRBJ1-1; no firm D call. This TCR was sampled from a woman between 50 and 59 years old with active or convalescent COVID-19. The sample consisted of peripheral blood. CDR3 in amino acids: CASSYVRPGTEAFF. CDR3 bases: TGTGCCAGCAGTTACGTGCGCCCGGGAACTGAAGCTTTCTTT.